This TCR beta chain stems from a study of monozygotic twins with inflammatory bowel disease. From its re-call of the 5' RACE reads, TCRdb lists each CDR3 protein once, without DNA. The specimen's table records roughly 320,000 distinct CDR3 sequences. Germline-derived CDR1 and CDR2 are LGHNA and YSLEER. The CDR3 totals 14 residues. This TCR was recovered from a human donor with ulcerative colitis or Crohn's disease, or a healthy co-twin of an affected twin (not recorded which). This rearrangement joins TRBV4-3 to TRBJ1-1; the TCRdb D gene call, TRBD1, has no DNA to confirm it. Sequencing was done on a sample of blood. The CDR3 spells CASSQDQGLGVAFF.